This passage covers 31 T cell receptor beta chains from one sample sequenced in a study of PD-1 blockade in classical Hodgkin lymphoma. The protocol was immunoSEQ multiplex PCR, while the TCRdb copy is restricted to in-frame clones and leaves out a portion. The sample has 40,000 to 65,000 clones; approximately 84% are singletons. Patients all relapsed after autologous stem cell transplantation, and there was variation in brentuximab vedotin exposure. Sequences were derived from peripheral blood mononuclear cells (PBMCs), sampled at baseline. The receptor source for this set is a human donor with classical Hodgkin lymphoma.

The chain is built from TRBV9 and TRBJ2-1, with TRBD2 as a possible D gene (5 bases). Germline lookup yields CDR1 SGDLS and CDR2 YYNGEE. Trimming took 0 bases from V and 9 from J, leaving 7 bases between them. The CDR3 spans 12 residues. DNA of the CDR3: TGTGCCAGCAGCGTAGGGGAGATTGAGCAGTTCTTC. Amino acid sequence: CASSVGEIEQFF.

This sequence joins TRBV15 and TRBJ1-4; 11 bases match TRBD1. The junction had 7 bases not matched to a gene; V was cut back by 0 bases and J by 10 bases. The CDR3 loop spans 16 amino acids. Germline CDR1 LNHNV, CDR2 YYDKDF (reference sequence). The CDR3 DNA reads as TGTGCCACCAGCAGAGATCACGGGACAGGGGGGCGAAAACTGTTTTTT. This gives the protein CATSRDHGTGGRKLFF.

The chain couples TRBV10-3 to TRBJ2-2; TRBD1 aligns across 7 bases. With 6 bases clipped from V and 3 bases from J, the junction kept 10 bases outside the gene matches. The V gene's germline CDR1 is ENHRY and CDR2 SYGVKD. This CDR3 region has 16 residues. The CDR3 bases are TGTGCCATCAGCCTTACAGGGGAAACATACACCGGGGAGCTGTTTTTT. This codes for CAISLTGETYTGELFF.

The genes are TRBV5-1 and TRBJ2-3; the D gene could be TRBD1 or TRBD2 (6 bases each). The CDR3 loop spans 15 amino acids. The ends were cut back, 4 bases at V and 6 bases at J, with 18 bases in the middle. CDR1 is SGHRS and CDR2 is YFSETQ in the germline V gene. CDR3 amino acids: CASSPLGGGGDTQYF. CDR3 DNA sequence: TGCGCCAGCAGCCCGCTGGGCGGAGGGGGGGATACGCAGTATTTT.

This rearrangement joins TRBV25-1 to TRBJ1-1; D is unclear. V lost 2 bases to trimming and J lost 1 base, with 8 bases between them. CDR1 is MGHDK and CDR2 is SYGVNS in the germline V gene. The CDR3 length is 14 residues. CDR3 coding DNA: TGTGCCAGCAGTGAACTGGGAACGAACACTGAAGCTTTCTTT. The encoded protein is CASSELGTNTEAFF.

The chain carries TRBV7-2 and TRBJ2-5; 7 bases agree with TRBD2. From germline, CDR1 is SGHTA and CDR2 FQGNSA. The CDR3 has 14 amino acids. V was clipped by 8 bases and J by 5 bases; unmatched bases: 11. The CDR3 sequence: CASGTPAGPETQYF. CDR3 DNA: TGTGCCAGCGGCACTCCAGCGGGACCGGAGACCCAGTACTTC.

The rearrangement uses TRBV6-6 and TRBJ2-3; D remains unclear. This CDR3 region has 16 residues. Germline lookup yields CDR1 MNHNY and CDR2 SVGAGI (reference sequence). V was trimmed by 5 bases and J by 6 bases, leaving 21 bases between them. Written as DNA, the CDR3 is TGTGCCAGCAGTGCCAACGGGCCAGTATCTAGGGATACGCAGTATTTT. The encoded protein is CASSANGPVSRDTQYF.

The genes are TRBV7-9 and TRBJ1-2; D gene unclear. The germline CDR1 and CDR2 sequences are SEHNR and FQNEAQ (reference sequence). CDR3 length: 15 amino acids. The V gene lost 4 bases and the J gene lost 6 bases, with 18 bases spanning the gap. The CDR3 DNA is TGTGCCAGCAGCTCCTCGGGCCCCATGCTAAATGGCTACACCTTC. The encoded protein is CASSSSGPMLNGYTF.

V gene TRBV7-9 combines with J gene TRBJ2-7; D gene unclear. Trimming removed 6 bases at V and 2 bases at J, with 11 bases between. CDR3 size: 13 residues. From germline, CDR1 is SEHNR and CDR2 FQNEAQ (reference sequence). CDR3 sequence: CASSRPATYEQYF. The CDR3, as DNA: TGTGCCAGCAGTCGCCCGGCCACCTACGAGCAGTACTTC.

This chain uses TRBV6-5 with TRBJ2-5; D unclear. The CDR3 covers 14 residues. CDR1 and CDR2 (germline): MNHEY, SVGAGI. The V gene lost 2 bases and the J gene lost 0 bases, with 7 bases spanning the gap. The CDR3 DNA reads as TGTGCCAGCAGTTACGACACGCACCAAGAGACCCAGTACTTC. Amino acid sequence: CASSYDTHQETQYF.

The chain joins TRBV15 to TRBJ1-1; D call uncertain. Trimming removed 6 bases from V and 7 bases from J, with 15 bases in between. The CDR3 is made up of 13 amino acids. Germline assignment: CDR1 LNHNV and CDR2 YYDKDF (reference sequence). Here the CDR3 reads CATSPVPFVEAFF. The CDR3 nucleotides read TGTGCCACCAGTCCTGTACCCTTTGTTGAAGCTTTCTTT.

The chain is built from TRBV7-8 and TRBJ2-1; D uncertain. The CDR3 loop spans 11 amino acids. From germline, CDR1 is SGHVS and CDR2 FQNEAQ. V shed 3 bases and J shed 9 bases, with 6 bases lying between them. The CDR3 loop reads CASSFGSEQFF. CDR3 nucleotides: TGTGCCAGCAGCTTCGGATCTGAGCAGTTCTTC.

V and J are TRBV25-1 and TRBJ2-7; 9 bases match TRBD1. The V gene end was trimmed by 6 bases and the J gene end by 0 bases; junction bases not matched to a gene: 9. CDR1 and CDR2 (germline): MGHDK, SYGVNS. The CDR3 is 16 amino acids. The CDR3 bases are TGTGCCAGCAGCCCCTGGACAGGGGAGCGCTCCTACGAGCAGTACTTC. Its protein is CASSPWTGERSYEQYF.

The chain is built from TRBV5-6 and TRBJ2-3; 8 bases line up with TRBD2. CDR1 and CDR2 from the germline V gene are SGHDT and YYEEEE. V shed 0 bases and J 15 bases; nucleotides not matched to a gene: 6. The length of the CDR3 is 12 residues. CDR3 nucleotides: TGTGCCAGCAGCTTGGGTAGCGGGGTGGCTTATTTT. It encodes CASSLGSGVAYF.

The chain carries TRBV7-6 and TRBJ2-1, with 7 nucleotides matching TRBD2. Germline V lookup: CDR1 SGHVS, CDR2 FNYEAQ. The CDR3 consists of 16 residues. The V and J ends lost 2 bases and 6 bases, in that order; junction bases with no gene match: 10. The CDR3 spells CASSLRAGEWGNEQFF. CDR3 nucleotide sequence: TGTGCCAGCAGCTTACGGGCGGGAGAGTGGGGCAATGAGCAGTTCTTC.

This chain uses TRBV11-2 with TRBJ2-3; D is perhaps TRBD1 or TRBD2 (5 bases each). The CDR3 has 14 residues. Germline loops: CDR1 SGHAT, CDR2 FQNNGV. V shed 3 bases and J shed 5 bases, with 12 bases lying between them. The CDR3 spells CASSLEPGGDTQYF. The DNA of the CDR3 is TGTGCCAGCAGCTTGGAACCTGGGGGAGATACGCAGTATTTT.

Concerning this clone: This CDR3 is also generated by other DNA sequences in the sample. The chain uses TRBV6-6 and TRBJ1-1; D gene uncertain. Germline V gene lookup returns CDR1 MNHNY and CDR2 SVGAGI (reference sequence). Trimming removed 2 bases from V and 4 bases from J, with 5 bases in between. The CDR3 covers 12 residues. The CDR3 nucleotides are TGTGCCAGCAGTTACGGTGGCACTGAAGCTTTCTTT. It is translated as CASSYGGTEAFF.

V usage is TRBV5-4 and J usage is TRBJ2-7, with 9 nucleotides matching TRBD2. The CDR3 is 19 residues long. CDR1 and CDR2 from the germline V gene are SGHNT and YYREEE (reference sequence). As DNA, the CDR3 is TGTGCCAGCAGGTTGGAAGGGGGGCAGGCGGGAGGGAGGTCCTACGAGCAGTACGTC. Amino acid sequence: CASRLEGGQAGGRSYEQYV.

The CDR3 spells CASSSGRGSEAFF. The CDR3 region has the DNA TGTGCCAGCAGTTCGGGAAGGGGGTCTGAAGCTTTCTTT. The chain couples TRBV2 to TRBJ1-1; perhaps TRBD1 as D (6 bases). The CDR3 is made up of 13 amino acids. V was clipped by 5 bases and J by 6 bases, with 13 bases between them. Germline-derived CDR1 and CDR2 are SNHLY and FYNNEI.

The chain combines TRBV18 with TRBJ1-5; 7 nucleotides align to TRBD1. CDR1 KGHSH and CDR2 LQKENI come from the germline V gene. CDR3 size: 14 residues. V lost 1 base and J lost 5; bases outside the gene matches: 2. As DNA, the CDR3 is TGTGCCAGCTCACCACAAGGGGGCGATCAGCCCCAGCATTTT. Translated: CASSPQGGDQPQHF.

This chain connects TRBV7-9 to TRBJ2-1; D gene ambiguous. Germline loops: CDR1 SEHNR, CDR2 FQNEAQ (reference sequence). This CDR3 has 14 residues. V lost 8 bases to trimming and J lost 3 bases, with 14 bases between them. The CDR3 bases are TGTGCCAGCGGCCTTCCCGGGTTCTACAATGAGCAGTTCTTC. Translating it yields CASGLPGFYNEQFF.

This clone was recorded only once. V usage is TRBV18 and J usage is TRBJ1-1; 7 bases match TRBD1. After removal of 1 base from V and 7 bases from J, the junction contained 6 bases not matched to a gene. The CDR3 loop spans 14 amino acids. Germline V CDR1 and CDR2: KGHSH, LQKENI. The CDR3 loop is CASSPRRGQGEAFF. CDR3 nucleotides: TGTGCCAGCTCACCACGGAGGGGGCAAGGTGAAGCTTTCTTT.

The rearrangement uses TRBV2 and TRBJ2-7, with TRBD1 matching 10 bases. The V and J ends lost 4 bases and 3 bases, in that order; junction bases with no gene match: 3. The germline V gene has CDR1 SNHLY and CDR2 FYNNEI. The CDR3 extends over 14 amino acids. The DNA for the CDR3 is TGTGCCAGCAGTGCTCGGACAGGGGGCTACGAGCAGTACTTC. This encodes CASSARTGGYEQYF.

The chain joins TRBV4-3 to TRBJ1-1; no firm D call. The V gene's germline CDR1 is LGHNA and CDR2 YSLEER. The CDR3 sequence is 14 residues long. V dropped 3 bases and J dropped 3 bases, with 11 bases sitting between them. The CDR3 loop reads CASSQLGEDTEAFF. CDR3 coding DNA: TGCGCCAGCAGCCAGTTGGGAGAGGACACTGAAGCTTTCTTT.

The chain has TRBV6-1 and TRBJ2-3; a possible D gene is TRBD2 (6 bases). The germline V gene encodes CDR1 MNHNS and CDR2 SASEGT. The CDR3 is made up of 13 amino acids. V was trimmed by 0 bases and J by 9 bases, leaving 10 bases between them. The CDR3: CASSEARDATQYF. The CDR3 nucleotides read TGTGCCAGCAGTGAAGCGCGGGACGCCACGCAGTATTTT.

The J gene is TRBJ2-7, the V gene TRBV19; weak D call: TRBD2 (6 bases). Trimming took off 4 bases at V and 1 base at J, with 14 bases between the two ends. This CDR3 region has 15 residues. Germline V gives CDR1 LNHDA, CDR2 SQIVND (reference sequence). CDR3 in amino acids: CASSTLEGLSYEQYF. The CDR3 region has the DNA TGTGCCAGTAGTACCCTTGAGGGACTGTCCTACGAGCAGTACTTC.

This clone showed up just once. This chain joins TRBV9 and TRBJ2-2; D ambiguous. CDR3 length: 14 amino acids. Looked up from germline, CDR1 is SGDLS and CDR2 is YYNGEE. V was shortened by 5 bases and J by 2 bases, with 10 bases between the two germline ends. Here the CDR3 DNA reads TGTGCCAGCAGGTTCGCGGCCAACACCGGGGAGCTGTTTTTT. Amino acids: CASRFAANTGELFF.

The rearrangement joins TRBV5-1 to TRBJ1-1, with a weak D call TRBD1 (5 bases). V shed 0 bases and J shed 6 bases, with 12 bases lying between them. CDR3 length equals 14 residues. The germline V gene encodes CDR1 SGHRS and CDR2 YFSETQ. CDR3: CASSLVWGTAEAFF. In DNA form, the CDR3 reads TGCGCCAGCAGCTTGGTTTGGGGCACCGCTGAAGCTTTCTTT. Full variable domain (outside the CDR3, taken from reference TRBV5-1 and TRBJ1-1): KAGVTQTPRYLIKTRGQQVTLSCSPISGHRSVSWYQQTPGQGLQFLFEYFSETQRNKGNFPGRFSGRQFSNSRSEMNVSTLELGDSALYLCASSLVWGTAEAFFGQGTRLTVV.

This clone occurred once. This chain uses TRBV5-6 with TRBJ2-1, with 7 bases aligning to TRBD1. This CDR3 comprises 14 residues. The V gene's germline CDR1 is SGHDT and CDR2 YYEEEE. With V trimmed by 2 bases and J by 8 bases, 7 bases remained unmatched. CDR3 bases: TGTGCCAGCAGCTTTGACAGGGTCAGCGATGAGCAGTTCTTC. Protein product: CASSFDRVSDEQFF.

V is TRBV4-3 and J is TRBJ2-1; 10 nucleotides align to TRBD1. Germline V gene sequence: CDR1 LGHNA, CDR2 YSLEER. This CDR3 is built from 18 residues. J gave up 8 bases and V 1 base, and 14 bases lay outside the gene matches. Here the CDR3 reads CASSQGPSGQGPGDEQFF. CDR3 in DNA: TGCGCCAGCAGCCAAGGTCCCTCGGGACAGGGGCCAGGCGATGAGCAGTTCTTC.

The rearrangement joins TRBV7-9 to TRBJ2-7; D is perhaps TRBD2 (6 bases). CDR1 is SEHNR and CDR2 is FQNEAQ in the germline V gene (reference sequence). This CDR3 region has 14 residues. Trimming removed 3 bases from V and 2 bases from J, with 11 bases in between. The CDR3 DNA reads TGTGCCAGCAGCTTTGGGGGGTCCCCCTACGAGCAGTACTTC. It yields the protein CASSFGGSPYEQYF.